This TCR beta chain was profiled in a study of T cell changes during pregnancy in multiple sclerosis. Germline V gene data show CDR1 as SGHRS and CDR2 as YFSETQ. Deletions cut 5 bases from V and 4 bases from J, with 22 bases between. This CDR3 comprises 17 residues. Profiled with immunoSEQ multiplex PCR; TCRdb holds only in-frame clones, not every one. Altogether approximately 31,000 clones are present, roughly 91% being singletons, with the ten largest covering roughly 0.45%. The source material was CD4+ T cells from peripheral blood mononuclear cells, sampled in the second trimester of pregnancy. The chain couples TRBV5-1 to TRBJ2-1; tentatively, D is TRBD2 (5 bases). The TCR comes from a female donor with multiple sclerosis, enrolled in a pregnancy study. As DNA, the CDR3 is TGCGCCAGCAGGAACACCCCCCGGGATACCGTATACAATGAGCAGTTCTTC. Encoded protein: CASRNTPRDTVYNEQFF.